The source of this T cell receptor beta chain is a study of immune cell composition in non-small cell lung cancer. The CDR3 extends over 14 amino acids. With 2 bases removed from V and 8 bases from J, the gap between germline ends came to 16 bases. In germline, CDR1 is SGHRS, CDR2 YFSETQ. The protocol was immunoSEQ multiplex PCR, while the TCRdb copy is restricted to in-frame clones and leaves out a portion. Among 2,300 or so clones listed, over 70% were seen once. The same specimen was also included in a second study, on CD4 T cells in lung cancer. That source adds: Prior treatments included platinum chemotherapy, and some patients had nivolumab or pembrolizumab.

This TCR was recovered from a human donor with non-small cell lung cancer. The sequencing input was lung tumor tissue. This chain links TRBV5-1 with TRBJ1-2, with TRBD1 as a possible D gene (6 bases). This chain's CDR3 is CASSFGGLEGGYTF. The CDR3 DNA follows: TGCGCCAGCAGCTTCGGGGGGCTTGAGGGAGGCTACACCTTC.